Listed below are T cell receptor beta chains from one sample, sequenced in a study of T cells after yellow fever vaccination. In TCRdb, the 5' RACE reads were re-called with MiXCR into one record per CDR3 protein. The data contain some 110,000 distinct CDR3 sequences, 7.2% of them singletons. The material was CD4+ T cells sorted from PBMCs, obtained roughly seven weeks after the first yellow fever vaccination. The receptors derive from a man aged 18 to 30 who received the YFV17D yellow fever vaccine. CDR3s leave out the opening cysteine and the closing phenylalanine or tryptophan. Each record gives: D gene, V gene, CDR3 protein. The D gene is left open where the match is weak.

TRBD2 | TRBV15 | ATSRDRGLAGSTDTQY
TRBD1 | TRBV5-1 | ASRSDRGARGELF
- | TRBV5-6 | ASSLGPLGANVLT
- | TRBV20-1 | SAGRDSNQPQH
TRBD2 | TRBV11-2 | ASSKRGDSSYNEQF
- | TRBV20-1 | SARRVVGQETQY
- | TRBV25-1 | ASSPGQSDEQY
- | TRBV5-1 | ASSLPRDPPDYGYT
TRBD1 | TRBV6-5 | ASSYSFRGQGVNEQF
TRBD1 | TRBV12-5 | ASGLGDSTQETQY
- | TRBV7-8 | ASSSRPGGGTDTQY
- | TRBV5-5 | ASSLYRVPNTEAF
- | TRBV7-2 | ASSLVVNTEAF
- | TRBV6-2/TRBV6-3 | ASSYRSTDMQY
- | TRBV12-3/TRBV12-4 | ASSLTGPEAF
- | TRBV29-1 | SVGGGSNQPQH
- | TRBV5-1 | ASSTDSSYGYT
- | TRBV7-2 | ASSQGGTLYEQY
- | TRBV20-1 | SASGGGTNEKLF
- | TRBV7-2 | ASSFNRRNTEAF
TRBD2 | TRBV4-1 | ASSQPRLAGGYTDTQY
- | TRBV20-1 | SARSSRLPIKETQY
- | TRBV6-2/TRBV6-3 | ASGSSYNEQF
TRBD1 | TRBV6-5 | ASSYNRGSGNNEQF
- | TRBV28 | ASSLLLRVPNTEAF
TRBD2 | TRBV5-1 | ASSLGLAGLSSYNEQF
- | TRBV7-9 | ASTRGPGNTIY